This T cell receptor beta chain was captured in a study of Graves' ophthalmopathy and Graves' hyperthyroidism (dated by TCRdb to 2017 to 2018). For the study in its entirety: Peripheral blood was collected at initial diagnosis, prior to any treatment. In six or seven hyperthyroidism patients, the T-cell repertoires found in thyroid tissue were compared with those found in blood. To explore V-J signatures that separate ophthalmopathy from hyperthyroidism, a discovery set of approximately 100 patients was enrolled, consisting of about 41 with ophthalmopathy and some 56 with stable hyperthyroidism. An independent validation cohort comprised roughly 20 hyperthyroidism patients and 15 to 17 patients who later progressed from hyperthyroidism to ophthalmopathy. In total, approximately 130 blood samples were TCR-sequenced: 43 ophthalmopathy, some 80 hyperthyroidism and some 17 hyperthyroidism-to-ophthalmopathy patients. Once sampling was done, hyperthyroidism patients were given methimazole at a starting dose of 30 mg daily, while ophthalmopathy patients were given high-dose intravenous methylprednisolone. The study used signatures of the TCR beta repertoire to tell Graves' ophthalmopathy apart from Graves' hyperthyroidism and to predict which patients would progress to ophthalmopathy.

For repertoire sequencing, TCR beta CDR3 regions were amplified from RNA transcripts. The first round was an RT-PCR using HTBI primers with the Qiagen OneStep RT-PCR kit, and this first round was followed by a second-round multiplex PCR, then size selection and purification. Libraries were sequenced on an Illumina HiSeq2000 using paired-end 100 bp reads. The study's processing was this. SOAPnuke was used to process the reads, throwing out any read that had adapters, had uncalled bases, had a mean Phred below 15, or lacked an exact constant-primer or identifier match. COPE v1.2.5 was used to merge the high-quality paired reads. Each unique nucleotide sequence was defined as a clonotype, and clonotypes were aligned to IMGT TRB V, D and J references with MiTCR v1.1. Analysis was restricted to V-J combinations with a frequency above 0.0001, which covered roughly 99% of repertoires. For each V-J combination, a TCR clonal expansion and chaos score was defined as the ratio of F50 clonal expansion to chaos observed in the TCRdist matrix. Welch's t-statistics and random forest were used to narrow the features down to about a dozen V-J combinations, which were then fed into a naive Bayes classifier. Thyroid-blood repertoire similarity was quantified with the Morisita-Horn index. TCRdb reprocessing: public reads trimmed at Q25 with fastp, clones called with MiXCR, in-frame beta chains kept. Records with the same CDR3 protein are collapsed into one entry carrying the most frequent genes and DNA. These V and J calls originate from TCRdb's pipeline instead of the authors' own analysis. For this sample there are around 670,000 distinct CDR3 sequences; about 44% appear just once. 35% to 55% of the sample is held by the ten biggest clonotypes.

The paper as a whole reports these results and caveats: Sample size was not predetermined statistically, and investigators were not blinded to group allocation. In cross-validation, the 13-signature model distinguished ophthalmopathy from stable hyperthyroidism with just over 85% sensitivity and about 81% specificity, while in the test set the corresponding values were about 80% and 75%. Most expanded thyroid clonotypes with frequency above 0.001 were also detected in blood, suggesting blood repertoires may reflect the thyroid immune response. In validation, the model predicted ophthalmopathy progression with more than 70% sensitivity and approximately 75% specificity; some 13 predicted patients were CT-confirmed with GO in a median of around 6 months.

Ophthalmopathy patients had moderately to severely active disease, Clinical Activity Score of at least 3, NOSPECS grade of at least 4, and disease duration under 3 months. Anyone with other autoimmune diseases, uncontrolled infections, pregnancy or lactation was excluded from the study. Clinical symptoms, serum thyroxine, TRAb, thyroid ultrasound and orbital computed tomography formed the basis of the diagnosis. PBMCs were isolated from around 10 ml of fresh peripheral blood by Ficoll-Paque density gradient centrifugation. Trizol reagent was used to extract the total RNA, and its quality was then checked on an Agilent 2100 Bioanalyzer. A word on this clonotype: It has no known antigen specificity. No much larger clonotype is one base removed from it; base qualities were not supplied.

The germline V gene gives CDR1 as MNHEY and CDR2 as SVGAGI. The germline V and J ends show losses of 8 bases and 4 bases respectively, and no gene match explains 7 bases of the junction. The CDR3, from cysteine to phenylalanine, totals 13 residues. Only the CDR3 DNA is retained, 39 bases long and in frame from the first base. The sequence was collected from an adult man with Graves' ophthalmopathy. Recombination connected TRBV6-5 to TRBJ1-1; TRBD1 fits 7 bases in the junction. The material sequenced was peripheral blood. This receptor has the CDR3 CASWDRLSTEAFF. The nucleotide sequence is given as TGTGCCAGCTGGGACAGATTGAGCACTGAAGCTTTCTTT.